The rows below give T cell receptor beta chains drawn from one sample of a study of blood T cell repertoires in COVID-19. Profiled with immunoSEQ multiplex PCR; TCRdb holds only in-frame clones, not every one. The sample lists under 200,000 clones, around four fifths occurring once. The material sequenced was PBMCs or T cells enriched from blood (not recorded which). These receptors came from a man aged 50 or older who had recovered from COVID-19. Both conserved end residues are part of each CDR3. The D gene is left open where the match is weak. Rows may omit the clone size; those that give it use once, few, many or a size class.

CSALEQGQYF | TGCAGTGCTCTCGAACAGGGACAGTACTTC | NA | TRBJ2-4 | NA | TRBV20-1 | 10
CASSLGTGRHPDEQYF | TGTGCCAGCAGCTTAGGGACAGGCCGACACCCCGACGAGCAGTACTTC | NA | TRBJ2-7 | TRBD1 | TRBV7-9 | 16
CAWRQDSNQPQHF | TGTGCCTGGAGACAGGATAGCAATCAGCCCCAGCATTTT | once | TRBJ1-5 | NA | TRBV30 | 13
CASSNRGLYEQYF | TGTGCCAGCAGTAACAGGGGGCTGTACGAGCAGTACTTC | NA | TRBJ2-7 | TRBD1 | TRBV27 | 13
CASSSLSGNTIYF | TGTGCCAGCAGCTCCCTTAGTGGAAACACCATATATTTT | NA | TRBJ1-3 | NA | TRBV7-2 | 13
CASSEGTGVRTDGYTF | TGTGCCAGCAGTGAGGGGACAGGGGTTCGCACAGATGGCTACACCTTC | NA | TRBJ1-2 | TRBD1 | TRBV2 | 16
CASSQTDRETGELFF | TGTGCCAGTAGCCAAACGGACAGGGAGACCGGGGAGCTGTTTTTT | NA | TRBJ2-2 | TRBD1 | TRBV19 | 15
CASSIDTLYEQFF | TGTGCCAGTAGTATAGACACTTTGTATGAGCAGTTCTTC | NA | TRBJ2-1 | NA | TRBV19 | 13
CASSEGTSGATDTQYF | TGTGCCAGCAGTGAGGGGACTAGCGGGGCCACAGATACGCAGTATTTT | few | TRBJ2-3 | TRBD2 | TRBV6-4 | 16
CASSYPGVAGAETQYF | TGTGCCAGCAGTTACCCAGGGGTAGCGGGGGCGGAGACCCAGTACTTC | NA | TRBJ2-5 | TRBD2 | TRBV6-5 | 16
CASSPRTGDQPQHF | TGTGCCAGCTCACCACGAACAGGGGATCAGCCCCAGCATTTT | NA | TRBJ1-5 | TRBD1 | TRBV18 | 14
CASSLQGASYEQYF | TGTGCCAGCAGCCTACAGGGGGCGTCCTACGAGCAGTACTTC | many | TRBJ2-7 | TRBD1 | TRBV3-1/TRBV3-2 | 14
CASSTIRQGINTGELFF | TGTGCCAGCAGCACTATTCGACAGGGCATAAACACCGGGGAGCTGTTTTTT | NA | TRBJ2-2 | TRBD1 | TRBV5-5 | 17
CAWSTGPNYGYTF | TGTGCCTGGAGTACAGGGCCTAACTATGGCTACACCTTC | NA | TRBJ1-2 | NA | TRBV30 | 13
CASTLAGGPDTQYF | TGTGCCAGCACGCTAGCGGGGGGCCCAGATACGCAGTATTTT | NA | TRBJ2-3 | TRBD2 | TRBV2 | 14
CASSTQGYEQYF | TGCGCCAGCAGCACACAGGGGTACGAGCAGTACTTC | NA | TRBJ2-7 | TRBD1 | TRBV5-1 | 12
CASSNRPSGGKYNEQFF | TGTGCCAGCAGCAATCGTCCTAGCGGGGGGAAATACAATGAGCAGTTCTTC | NA | TRBJ2-1 | NA | TRBV21-1 | 17
CATSPLGQGVGQETQYF | TGTGCCACCAGCCCATTAGGACAGGGGGTAGGGCAAGAGACCCAGTACTTC | NA | TRBJ2-5 | TRBD1 | TRBV15 | 17
CASRPDRSSYNSPLHF | TGTGCAAGTCGCCCGGACAGGAGCTCCTATAATTCACCCCTCCACTTT | NA | TRBJ1-6 | NA | TRBV12-2 | 16
CASSLAQGEMLAPLHF | TGTGCCAGCAGCTTGGCGCAGGGGGAGATGTTGGCACCCCTCCACTTT | NA | TRBJ1-6 | TRBD1 | TRBV5-6 | 16
CASSLAEGSGRGGYTF | TGCGCCAGCAGCTTGGCGGAGGGATCGGGACGCGGTGGCTACACCTTC | NA | TRBJ1-2 | NA | TRBV5-1 | 16
CASSLAGTVNQPQHF | TGTGCCAGCAGCTTGGCCGGGACAGTCAATCAGCCCCAGCATTTT | NA | TRBJ1-5 | TRBD1 | TRBV5-5 | 15
CASSQPIEGDSPLNEKLFF | TGCGCCAGCAGTCAACCTATCGAGGGGGACAGTCCATTAAATGAAAAACTGTTTTTT | NA | TRBJ1-4 | TRBD1 | TRBV23-1 | 19
CASSLAKNTGELFF | TGTGCCAGCAGCTTAGCTAAGAACACCGGGGAGCTGTTTTTT | NA | TRBJ2-2 | NA | TRBV7-9 | 14
CASSPGPETEAFF | TGTGCCAGCAGTCCAGGGCCAGAGACTGAAGCTTTCTTT | NA | TRBJ1-1 | NA | TRBV12-3/TRBV12-4 | 13
CASSLKRNYGYTF | TGTGCCAGCAGCTTAAAGCGTAACTATGGCTACACCTTC | NA | TRBJ1-2 | NA | TRBV7-9 | 13
CASNNGGALVNEQFF | TGTGCCAGCAACAACGGGGGGGCTCTAGTCAATGAGCAGTTCTTC | NA | TRBJ2-1 | TRBD2 | TRBV5-4 | 15
CASSYVSLGNQPQHF | TGTGCCAGCAGTTACGTTAGTTTGGGCAATCAGCCCCAGCATTTT | once | TRBJ1-5 | NA | TRBV6-2/TRBV6-3 | 15
CASSYSFLQNQPQHF | TGTGCCAGCAGTTACTCGTTCCTCCAGAATCAGCCCCAGCATTTT | once | TRBJ1-5 | NA | TRBV6-5 | 15
CASRSGQGGSPLHF | TGTGCCAGCAGAAGTGGACAGGGGGGCTCACCCCTCCACTTT | NA | TRBJ1-6 | TRBD1 | TRBV27 | 14
CASRRTGDYGYTF | TGTGCCAGCAGACGAACAGGGGATTACGGCTACACCTTC | NA | TRBJ1-2 | TRBD1 | TRBV14 | 13
CASRRLSASTDTQYF | TGTGCCAGCCGCCGTTTGAGCGCCTCCACAGATACGCAGTATTTT | NA | TRBJ2-3 | NA | TRBV19 | 15
CASSLIGVNEQFF | TGTGCCAGCAGTTTGATAGGGGTCAATGAGCAGTTCTTC | once | TRBJ2-1 | NA | TRBV6-6 | 13
CASSSTSEGGDTQYF | TGTGCCAGCAGCTCGACCTCAGAGGGCGGGGATACGCAGTATTTT | NA | TRBJ2-3 | NA | TRBV7-9 | 15
CASSSKGTRDRGTDTQYF | TGTGCCAGCAGCTCAAAAGGGACCCGGGACAGGGGGACAGATACGCAGTATTTT | NA | TRBJ2-3 | TRBD1 | TRBV5-4 | 18
CAISQLAGALNEQFF | TGTGCCATCAGTCAACTAGCGGGGGCCCTCAATGAGCAGTTCTTC | NA | TRBJ2-1 | TRBD2 | TRBV10-3 | 15
CASSLDSYEQYF | TGTGCCAGCAGTCTGGACAGCTACGAGCAGTACTTC | NA | TRBJ2-7 | NA | TRBV12-3/TRBV12-4 | 12
CASSLSPGDYGYTF | TGTGCCAGCAGCCTATCCCCAGGGGACTATGGCTACACCTTC | NA | TRBJ1-2 | NA | TRBV3-1/TRBV3-2 | 14
CASSLPRAGKETQYF | TGTGCCAGCAGCTTACCGCGAGCGGGGAAAGAGACCCAGTACTTC | NA | TRBJ2-5 | TRBD2 | TRBV7-9 | 15
CASTDRAGYTF | TGTGCCAGCACCGACAGGGCTGGCTACACCTTC | NA | TRBJ1-2 | TRBD1 | TRBV12-3/TRBV12-4 | 11
CASSRFSLGHTDTQYF | TGTGCCAGCAGTCGATTCAGTTTGGGGCACACAGATACGCAGTATTTT | NA | TRBJ2-3 | NA | TRBV6-2/TRBV6-3 | 16
CASSVSGGTVSNEQFF | TGTGCCAGCAGCGTCTCAGGGGGGACCGTCAGCAATGAGCAGTTCTTC | NA | TRBJ2-1 | NA | TRBV9 | 16